The source of this T cell receptor beta chain is a study of T cells in localized non-small cell lung cancer. Broader study findings: Tumor samples were not multi-region, leaving intratumor heterogeneity unexcluded. Higher adjacent-lung clonality was associated with shorter survival. Among the tissues sampled, uninvolved adjacent lung had the highest T cell clonality, above tumor.

Remarks on this clone: Its cognate antigen is unknown.

Unmatched junction bases numbered 8, after V lost 5 bases and J lost 4 bases. CDR3 length equals 15 residues. Germline V gene data show CDR1 as SGHRS and CDR2 as YFSETQ. TCRdb's copy holds only in-frame clones and misses some; the assay was immunoSEQ multiplex PCR. The table records around 2,100 clones, 20% to 30% of them present only once. The sequence derives from a female donor of 60 years or more with stage III squamous cell lung carcinoma. The genes are TRBV5-1 and TRBJ2-7, with TRBD2 identical over 11 bases. Material: normal lung tissue next to the tumor, obtained before any cancer treatment. CDR3 DNA: TGCGCCAGCAGGAGGGACGGGACTAGCGGTTACGAGCAGTACTTC. It translates to CASRRDGTSGYEQYF.